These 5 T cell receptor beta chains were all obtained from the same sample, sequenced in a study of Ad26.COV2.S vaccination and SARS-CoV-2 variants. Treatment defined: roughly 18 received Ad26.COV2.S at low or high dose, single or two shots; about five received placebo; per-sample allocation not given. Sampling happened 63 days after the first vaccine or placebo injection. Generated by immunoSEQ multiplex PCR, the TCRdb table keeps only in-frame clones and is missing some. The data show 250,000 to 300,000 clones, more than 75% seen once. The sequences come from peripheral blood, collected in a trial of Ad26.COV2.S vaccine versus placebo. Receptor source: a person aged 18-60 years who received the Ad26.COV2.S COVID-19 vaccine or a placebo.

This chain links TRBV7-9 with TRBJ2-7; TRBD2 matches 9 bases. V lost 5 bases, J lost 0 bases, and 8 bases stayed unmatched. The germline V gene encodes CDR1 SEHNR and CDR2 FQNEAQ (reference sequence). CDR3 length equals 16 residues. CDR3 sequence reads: CASSLQTSGTSYEQYF. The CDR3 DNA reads TGTGCCAGCAGCCTCCAGACTAGCGGTACCTCCTACGAGCAGTACTTC.

As DNA, the CDR3 is TGTGCCAGCAGCCAACGGGACAGGGTTACTGTGAACGAGCAGTACTTC. Translated, it gives CASSQRDRVTVNEQYF. The J gene is TRBJ2-7, the V gene TRBV14, with TRBD1 matching over 9 bases. Per the germline V gene, CDR1 is SGHDN and CDR2 is FVKESK. The V and J ends lost 2 bases and 5 bases, in that order; junction bases with no gene match: 10. The CDR3 covers 16 residues.

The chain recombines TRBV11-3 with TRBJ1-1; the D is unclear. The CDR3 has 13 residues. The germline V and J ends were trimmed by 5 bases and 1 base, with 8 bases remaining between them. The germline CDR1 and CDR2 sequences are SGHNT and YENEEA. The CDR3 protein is CASSNSWNTEAFF. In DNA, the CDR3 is TGTGCCAGCAGCAACTCATGGAACACTGAAGCTTTCTTT.

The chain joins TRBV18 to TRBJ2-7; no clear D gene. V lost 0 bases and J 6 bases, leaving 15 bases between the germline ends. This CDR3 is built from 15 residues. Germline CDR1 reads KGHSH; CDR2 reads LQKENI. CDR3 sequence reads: CASSPPNGVSSEQYF. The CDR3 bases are TGTGCCAGCTCACCACCGAACGGAGTATCGAGCGAGCAGTACTTC. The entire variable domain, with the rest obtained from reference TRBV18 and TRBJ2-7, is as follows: NAGVMQNPRHLVRRRGQEARLRCSPMKGHSHVYWYRQLPEEGLKFMVYLQKENIIDESGMPKERFSAEFPKEGPSILRIQQVVRGDSAAYFCASSPPNGVSSEQYFGPGTRLTVT.

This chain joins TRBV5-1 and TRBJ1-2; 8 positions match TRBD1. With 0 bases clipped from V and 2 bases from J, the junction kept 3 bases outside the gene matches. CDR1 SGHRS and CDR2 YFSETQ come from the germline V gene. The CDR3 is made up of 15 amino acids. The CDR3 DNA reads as TGCGCCAGCAGCTTGGACTGGACAGGGAACTATGGCTACACCTTC. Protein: CASSLDWTGNYGYTF. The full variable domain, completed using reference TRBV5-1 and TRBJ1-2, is KAGVTQTPRYLIKTRGQQVTLSCSPISGHRSVSWYQQTPGQGLQFLFEYFSETQRNKGNFPGRFSGRQFSNSRSEMNVSTLELGDSALYLCASSLDWTGNYGYTFGSGTRLTVV.